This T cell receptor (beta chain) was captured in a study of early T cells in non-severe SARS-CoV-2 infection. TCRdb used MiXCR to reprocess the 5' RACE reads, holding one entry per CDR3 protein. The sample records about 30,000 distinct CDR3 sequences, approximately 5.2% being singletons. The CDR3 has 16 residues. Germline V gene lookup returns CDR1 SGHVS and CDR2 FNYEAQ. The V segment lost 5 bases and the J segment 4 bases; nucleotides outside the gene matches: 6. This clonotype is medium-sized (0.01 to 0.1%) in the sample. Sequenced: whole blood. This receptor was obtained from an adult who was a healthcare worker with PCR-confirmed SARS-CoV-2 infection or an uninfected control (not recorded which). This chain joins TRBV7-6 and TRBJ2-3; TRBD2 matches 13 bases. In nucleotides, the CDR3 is TGTGCCAGCAGCCACCCAGGACTAGCGGGAGCAGATACGCAGTATTTT. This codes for CASSHPGLAGADTQYF.